The clone carrying this T cell receptor (beta chain) has only a few counts. Its antigen is not identified. TCRdb recomputed calls from the 5' RACE reads with MiXCR, one row per CDR3 protein. Of approximately 340,000 distinct CDR3 sequences detected, less than 20% appear once; the ten largest clones hold approximately 20%. The data stem from a study of T-cell memory formation after mild COVID-19. Study-level points and caveats: Contracting CD4+ clones were located mainly in CM and EM, and CD8+ clones in EMRA. Proof of SARS-CoV-2 specificity was absent for the second-wave clones that crested on day 37.

Trimming stripped 2 bases from V and 4 bases from J, with 11 bases between. The CDR3 totals 14 residues. CDR1 is MNHEY, CDR2 SMNVEV, per germline (reference sequence). The sample comprised PBMCs or a T cell subset sorted from them (not recorded which). J is TRBJ1-2 and V is TRBV27; D ambiguous. The sequence derives from a man between 18 and 35 years old who had mild COVID-19 (a few samples of this study predate the infection). Cell type and time point are not known. This CDR3 is CASSLSWGGYGYTF. The CDR3 coding sequence is TGTGCCAGCAGTTTAAGCTGGGGAGGCTATGGCTACACCTTC.